This T cell receptor (beta chain) was recovered during a study of long-term antiretroviral therapy in people with HIV. Trimming left V 3 bases short and J 0 bases short, with 19 bases between. CDR3 length equals 18 residues. Germline assignment: CDR1 MNHEY and CDR2 SMNVEV (reference sequence). Survey-level immunoSEQ v3.0 assays were run. Target depth was about 35,000-50,000 T-cell genomes per sample. TCRdb's table, derived via immunoSEQ multiplex PCR, lists solely in-frame clones and lacks some. This table has 15,000 to 20,000 clones, 75% to 85% appearing once. This rearrangement joins TRBV27 to TRBJ2-3; D is perhaps TRBD2 (6 bases). The sequences come from unsorted PBMCs, collected at the start of antiretroviral therapy. The clonotype was recovered from a man aged 25 to 40 with HIV. This CDR3 is CASSFSGGGGISTDTQYF. The CDR3 DNA sequence: TGTGCCAGCAGTTTCTCCGGGGGAGGAGGAATAAGCACAGATACGCAGTATTTT.